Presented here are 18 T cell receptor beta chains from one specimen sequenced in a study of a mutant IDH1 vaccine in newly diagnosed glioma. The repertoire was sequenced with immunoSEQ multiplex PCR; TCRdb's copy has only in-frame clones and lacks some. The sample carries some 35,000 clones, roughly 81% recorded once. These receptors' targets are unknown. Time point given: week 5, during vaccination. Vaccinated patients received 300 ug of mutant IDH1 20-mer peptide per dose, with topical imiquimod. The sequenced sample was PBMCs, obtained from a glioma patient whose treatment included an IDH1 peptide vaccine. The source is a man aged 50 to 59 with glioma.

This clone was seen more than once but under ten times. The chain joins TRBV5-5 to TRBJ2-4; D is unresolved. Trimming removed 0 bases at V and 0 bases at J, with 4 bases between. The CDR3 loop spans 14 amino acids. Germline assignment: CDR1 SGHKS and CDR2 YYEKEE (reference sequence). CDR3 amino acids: CASSLGVAKNIQYF. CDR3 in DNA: TGTGCCAGCAGCTTGGGTGTAGCCAAAAACATTCAGTACTTC.

The CDR3 reads CASSEGAGSYEQYF. For the CDR3, the DNA is TGTGCCAGCAGTGAAGGTGCAGGGTCCTACGAGCAGTACTTC. V gene TRBV6-1 combines with J gene TRBJ2-7, with a weak D call TRBD1 (5 bases). Trimming took 1 base from V and 1 from J, leaving 8 bases between them. Germline V lookup: CDR1 MNHNS, CDR2 SASEGT. The CDR3 totals 14 residues.

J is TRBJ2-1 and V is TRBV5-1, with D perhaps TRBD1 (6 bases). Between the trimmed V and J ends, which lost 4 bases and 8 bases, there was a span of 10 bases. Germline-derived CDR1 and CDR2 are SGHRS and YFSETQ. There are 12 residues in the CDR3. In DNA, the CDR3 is TGCGCCAGCAGCAAACAGGGCGATGAGCAGTTCTTC. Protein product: CASSKQGDEQFF.

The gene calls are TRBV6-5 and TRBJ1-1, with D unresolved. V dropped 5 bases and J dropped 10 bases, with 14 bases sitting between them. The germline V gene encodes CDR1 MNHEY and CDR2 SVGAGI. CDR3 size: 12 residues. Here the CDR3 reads CASSSGRGGAFF. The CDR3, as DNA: TGTGCCAGCAGTAGTGGACGTGGAGGAGCTTTCTTT.

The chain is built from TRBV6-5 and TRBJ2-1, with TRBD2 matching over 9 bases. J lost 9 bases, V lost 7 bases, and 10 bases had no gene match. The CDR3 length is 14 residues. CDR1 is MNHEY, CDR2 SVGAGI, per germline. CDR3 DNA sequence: TGTGCCAGCACCGGCAATAGCGGGAGCTTTGAGCAGTTCTTC. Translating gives CASTGNSGSFEQFF.

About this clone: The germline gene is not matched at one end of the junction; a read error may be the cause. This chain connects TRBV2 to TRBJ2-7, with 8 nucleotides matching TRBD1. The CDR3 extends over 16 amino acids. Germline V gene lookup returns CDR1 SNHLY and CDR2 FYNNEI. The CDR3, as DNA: TGTGCCAGCATACGGCCAGGGGGCACCCTGGGGGACGAGCAGCACTTC. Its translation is CASIRPGGTLGDEQHF.

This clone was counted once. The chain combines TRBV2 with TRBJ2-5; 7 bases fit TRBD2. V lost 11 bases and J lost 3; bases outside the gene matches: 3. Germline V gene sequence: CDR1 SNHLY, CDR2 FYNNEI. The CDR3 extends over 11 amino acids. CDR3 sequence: CARAGEETQYF. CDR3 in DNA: TGTGCCCGGGCGGGGGAAGAGACCCAGTACTTC.

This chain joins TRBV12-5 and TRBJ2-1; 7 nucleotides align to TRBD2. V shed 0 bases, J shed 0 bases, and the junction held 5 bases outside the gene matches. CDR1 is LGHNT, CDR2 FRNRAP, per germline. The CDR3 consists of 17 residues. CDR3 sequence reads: CASGLVLGGSSYNEQFF. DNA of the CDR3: TGTGCTAGTGGTTTGGTACTGGGCGGGAGCTCCTACAATGAGCAGTTCTTC.

The CDR3 loop reads CASSFYGTGDRELFF. The CDR3 nucleotides read TGCGCCAGCAGTTTTTATGGGACAGGGGATCGGGAACTGTTTTTT. The chain combines TRBV10-1 with TRBJ1-4, with TRBD1 matching 10 bases. The CDR3 has 15 amino acids. The ends lost 5 bases at V and 12 bases at J; junction bases unmatched: 12. The V gene's germline CDR1 is WNHNN and CDR2 SYGVQD (reference sequence).

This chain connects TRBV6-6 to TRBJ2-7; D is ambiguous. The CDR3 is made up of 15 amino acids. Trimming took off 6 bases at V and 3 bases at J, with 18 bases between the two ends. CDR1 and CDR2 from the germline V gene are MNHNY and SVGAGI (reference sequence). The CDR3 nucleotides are TGTGCCAGCAGAACTGATCCTAGTAATTTCTACGAGCAGTACTTC. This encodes CASRTDPSNFYEQYF.

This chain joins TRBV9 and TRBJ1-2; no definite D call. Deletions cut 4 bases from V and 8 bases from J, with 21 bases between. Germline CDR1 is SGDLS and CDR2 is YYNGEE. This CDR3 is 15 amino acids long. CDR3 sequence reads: CASSQSSTRLPGYTF. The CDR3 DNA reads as TGTGCCAGCAGCCAAAGCAGTACCCGTTTGCCCGGCTACACCTTC.

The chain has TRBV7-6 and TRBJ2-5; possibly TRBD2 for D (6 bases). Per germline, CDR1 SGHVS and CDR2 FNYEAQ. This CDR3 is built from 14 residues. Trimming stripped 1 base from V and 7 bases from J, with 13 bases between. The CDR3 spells CASSLGWAAGTQYF. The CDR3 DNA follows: TGTGCCAGCAGCTTAGGTTGGGCAGCGGGGACCCAGTACTTC.

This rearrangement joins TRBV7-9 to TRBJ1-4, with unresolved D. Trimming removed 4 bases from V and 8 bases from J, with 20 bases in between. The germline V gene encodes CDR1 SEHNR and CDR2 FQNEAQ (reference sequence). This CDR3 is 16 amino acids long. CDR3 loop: CASSSPDGRLGEKLFF. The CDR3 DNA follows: TGTGCCAGCAGCTCCCCGGACGGACGGCTAGGGGAAAAACTGTTTTTT.

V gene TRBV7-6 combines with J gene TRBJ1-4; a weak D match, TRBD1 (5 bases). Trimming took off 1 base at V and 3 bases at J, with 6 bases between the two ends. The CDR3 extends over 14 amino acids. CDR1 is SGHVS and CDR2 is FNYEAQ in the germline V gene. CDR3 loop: CASSLGGANEKLFF. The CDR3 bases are TGTGCCAGCAGCTTAGGAGGGGCTAATGAAAAACTGTTTTTT.

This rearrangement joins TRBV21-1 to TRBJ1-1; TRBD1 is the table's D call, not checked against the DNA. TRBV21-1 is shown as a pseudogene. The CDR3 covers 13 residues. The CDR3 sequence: CARWDRRHNEAFF. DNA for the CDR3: TGTGCCCGGTGGGACAGAAGACATAATGAAGCTTTCTTT.

The CDR3 DNA follows: TGCGCCAGCACACTTAGCGCCCGAGGGGAAGAGACCCAGTACTTC. It specifies CASTLSARGEETQYF. The rearrangement joins TRBV5-1 to TRBJ2-5; tentatively, D is TRBD1 or TRBD2 (5 bases each). Germline V gene data show CDR1 as SGHRS and CDR2 as YFSETQ. Trimming left V 6 bases short and J 3 bases short, with 18 bases between. This CDR3 region has 15 residues. Full variable domain (remainder filled in from reference TRBV5-1 and TRBJ2-5): KAGVTQTPRYLIKTRGQQVTLSCSPISGHRSVSWYQQTPGQGLQFLFEYFSETQRNKGNFPGRFSGRQFSNSRSEMNVSTLELGDSALYLCASTLSARGEETQYFGPGTRLLVL.

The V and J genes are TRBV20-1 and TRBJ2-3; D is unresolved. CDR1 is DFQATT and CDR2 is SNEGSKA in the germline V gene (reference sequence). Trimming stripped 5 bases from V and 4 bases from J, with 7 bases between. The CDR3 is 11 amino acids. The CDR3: CSAAQADTQYF. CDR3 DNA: TGCAGTGCTGCCCAGGCAGATACGCAGTATTTT.

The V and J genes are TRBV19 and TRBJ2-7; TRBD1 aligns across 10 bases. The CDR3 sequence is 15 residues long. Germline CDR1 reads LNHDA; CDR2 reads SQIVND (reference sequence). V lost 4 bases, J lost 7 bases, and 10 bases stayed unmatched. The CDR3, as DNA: TGTGCCAGTAGTAGCTTAGGACAGGGGGTTAAAGAGCAGTACTTC. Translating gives CASSSLGQGVKEQYF.